The T cell receptor (beta chain) described here comes from a study of CD8 T cell repertoires and HIV-1 epitope variants (dated by TCRdb to the early 2020s). About the study as a whole: In separate culture wells, T cells were stimulated with each of twenty-five peptides that represented autologous and known Gag and Nef epitope variants. Among the control conditions were a peptide pool of CMV, EBV and flu, the Ebola AY9 epitope serving as a negative control, and a well with no peptide. The epitopes tested were three Gag epitope families plus Nef HW9 and YT9. T cells were enriched using the EasySep Human T Cell Enrichment Kit and then co-cultured with an equal number of autologous T cell-negative cells acting as antigen-presenting cells. Cultures ran for approximately eleven days in IMDM with gentamicin, with half-media changes on days 3 and 7 adding IL-2, IL-7 and IL-15. An aliquot of 1M T cells was set aside as an uncultured baseline condition, separate from the 70 to 90 T cell cultures. A total of 83 T cell cultures were run, with each culture condition performed in triplicate except for one peptide, which was performed in duplicate. Overall study outcomes, separate from this receptor: Eight or nine antigen-specific TCR beta clonotypes were identified, and five or six of them appeared cross-reactive for autologous or known escape epitope variants. The assay identified only TCR beta chains and indicated proliferation in response to antigen, without indicating T cell function or cytokine profile. About 5 clonotypes recognized the Nef KF9 family and one clonotype recognized the HW9 family, while no responses to the TAALDMSHF plasma variant were seen.

This clone was observed a handful of times. The antigen it recognizes is unknown. No base-level quality is on record; no much larger clone is a single base apart. The immunoSEQ platform was used to sequence TCR beta CDR3 regions at survey depth. The QIAamp DNA micro kit was used to extract genomic DNA from every cultured and uncultured CD8+ T cell population. As for the original processing: Samples with fewer than 5,000 productive reads were excluded, resulting in the removal of about 7% of the roughly 80 HIV peptide-stimulated cultures. Sequences were trimmed to CDR3 by a MANAFEST web app, and nonproductive sequences, CDR3s under 5 amino acids, and sequences not starting with C or ending with F/W were removed. To count as antigen-specific, a clonotype had to be expanded in at least 2 of 3 replicates compared with the no-peptide control at FDR 0.01, and only within one epitope family. A frequency at least fivefold higher than in wells stimulated with peptides from other epitope families was additionally required for specific clonotypes. TCRdb's version of the immuneACCESS table is confined to in-frame rearrangements and falls short of the full clone set. An unresolved V gene accounts for under half of the shortfall where checked; the remainder is of unknown origin. V and J calls and clone size are as listed in that table; D and trimming were resolved from the DNA. The sample profile shows some 100,000 clones; roughly four fifths of them were found once. The ten top clones hold more than 25% of the sample.

The germline V gene (reference sequence) yields LNHDA for CDR1 and SQIVND for CDR2. There are 16 amino acids in the CDR3, from cysteine to phenylalanine inclusive. Only the CDR3 region is kept as DNA, spanning 48 bases read in frame from base 1. After removal of 5 bases from V and 0 bases from J, the junction retains 7 bases not matched to a gene. The EasySep Human CD8+ T Cell Enrichment Kit was used on day 10 to isolate CD8+ T cells from every culture. This receptor was identified in a male donor with HIV. The chain joins TRBV19 to TRBJ2-5; the central 9 bases match TRBD1. Source material: uncultured baseline CD8+ T cells from peripheral blood mononuclear cells (PBMCs). The CDR3: CASSPAGTGNQETQYF. The DNA sequence is given as TGTGCCAGTAGTCCCGCCGGGACAGGGAACCAAGAGACCCAGTACTTC.